A selection of T cell receptor beta chains follows, all from one sample in a study of cytomegalovirus exposure and HLA in healthy donors. TCRdb's table, derived via immunoSEQ multiplex PCR, lists solely in-frame clones and lacks some. The top ten clones hold over 1% of a sample with roughly 130,000 clones, around 72% of them seen once. The sample taken for sequencing was PBMCs. Every receptor here comes from a middle-aged woman in good health and CMV-seronegative. CDR3s leave out the opening cysteine and the closing phenylalanine or tryptophan. The order of the fields is D gene, J gene, V gene, CDR3 length, CDR3 protein. A D gene is named only where the DNA matches it firmly.

d_gene: TRBD1
j_gene: TRBJ1-2
v_gene: TRBV10-3
len: 17
CDR3aa: AISEPGKEVLQGYYGYT

d_gene: TRBD1
j_gene: TRBJ1-2
v_gene: TRBV7-9
len: 10
CDR3aa: SSSLGGVNYT

d_gene: .
j_gene: TRBJ2-1
v_gene: TRBV10-3
len: 12
CDR3aa: AIMDGGLRTGQF

d_gene: .
j_gene: TRBJ2-1
v_gene: TRBV5-4
len: 14
CDR3aa: ASSRMGQIGYNEQF

d_gene: .
j_gene: TRBJ1-1
v_gene: TRBV7-6
len: 11
CDR3aa: ASSSQQNTEAF

d_gene: .
j_gene: TRBJ1-6
v_gene: TRBV6-5
len: 12
CDR3aa: ASSEEAHDSPLH

d_gene: .
j_gene: TRBJ2-3
v_gene: TRBV5-4
len: 12
CDR3aa: ASSVQGIPDTQY

d_gene: .
j_gene: TRBJ2-5
v_gene: TRBV20-1
len: 8
CDR3aa: SANIETQY

d_gene: .
j_gene: TRBJ1-2
v_gene: TRBV5-4
len: 10
CDR3aa: ASSGGTELYT

d_gene: .
j_gene: TRBJ1-2
v_gene: TRBV19
len: 10
CDR3aa: ASSMPQGGYT

d_gene: TRBD1
j_gene: TRBJ1-2
v_gene: TRBV5-4
len: 12
CDR3aa: ASSLQGADYGYT

d_gene: TRBD1
j_gene: TRBJ1-2
v_gene: TRBV5-6
len: 10
CDR3aa: ASSEDRVGYT

d_gene: .
j_gene: TRBJ1-5
v_gene: TRBV7-2
len: 11
CDR3aa: ASSAQGGQPQH

d_gene: TRBD1
j_gene: TRBJ1-1
v_gene: TRBV5-1
len: 11
CDR3aa: ASSTGQGTEAF

d_gene: .
j_gene: TRBJ2-2
v_gene: TRBV7-8
len: 13
CDR3aa: ASRNSRANTGELF

d_gene: TRBD2
j_gene: TRBJ2-3
v_gene: TRBV7-8
len: 14
CDR3aa: ASSGVAGVSTDTQY

d_gene: .
j_gene: TRBJ2-1
v_gene: TRBV7-9
len: 14
CDR3aa: ASSDGGGPSYNEQF

d_gene: TRBD1
j_gene: TRBJ1-1
v_gene: TRBV10-3
len: 11
CDR3aa: ATGQGRGTEAF

d_gene: .
j_gene: TRBJ1-1
v_gene: TRBV18
len: 11
CDR3aa: ASSTGPGTEAF

d_gene: .
j_gene: TRBJ1-1
v_gene: TRBV6-5
len: 14
CDR3aa: ASSYSKGVFSTEAF

d_gene: .
j_gene: TRBJ2-6
v_gene: TRBV7-2
len: 15
CDR3aa: ASSAAVLYSGANVLT

d_gene: .
j_gene: TRBJ1-4
v_gene: TRBV7-9
len: 12
CDR3aa: ASSLLQTNEKLF